Detailed here is one TCR beta chain. This entry is derived from a study of blood T cell repertoires in COVID-19. Study details: PBMCs, B-cell-depleted T cells, or T cells were the source of the cDNA or gDNA that made up the material.

V lost 3 bases and J lost 5, with 20 bases in between. Looked up from germline, CDR1 is SGDLS and CDR2 is YYNGEE. The CDR3 is 16 residues long. Generated by immunoSEQ multiplex PCR, the TCRdb table keeps only in-frame clones and is missing some. The sample yields roughly 200,000 clones, about 80% seen once. This clonotype was sampled from a man between 65 and 85 years old with active or convalescent COVID-19. Specimen: peripheral blood. The genes are TRBV9 and TRBJ1-2, with D perhaps matching TRBD1 (5 bases). The CDR3 reads CASSGDPGGGVYGYTF. The CDR3 coding sequence is TGTGCCAGCAGCGGAGACCCTGGGGGGGGTGTTTATGGCTACACCTTC.